One and the same sample provided the 18 T cell receptor beta chains below, sequenced in a study of T-cell reconstitution after alpha-beta-depleted transplantation in children. Unique molecular identifiers featured in how the TCRbeta library was prepared. One entry per CDR3 protein, called by TCRdb with MiXCR from the PCR reads. This table has more than 200,000 distinct CDR3 sequences, 20% to 30% appearing once. Material: PBMCs, mostly from graft donor cells, obtained 360 days after TCRalphabeta/CD19-depleted stem cell transplant. These receptors were collected from a female patient aged 2-15 years who had a stem cell transplant for congenital amegakaryocytic thrombocytopenia, so the T cells may come from the graft donor.

The rearrangement uses TRBV20-1 and TRBJ1-6, with 8 bases aligning to TRBD1. Germline V CDR1 and CDR2: DFQATT, SNEGSKA (reference sequence). CDR3 length: 14 residues. V trimming: 6 bases; J trimming: 5 bases; junction bases outside the gene matches: 6. As DNA, the CDR3 is TGCAGTGCCACGACAGGGGCGAATAATTCACCCCTCCACTTT. Protein sequence: CSATTGANNSPLHF.

This clonotype has more than one count but fewer than ten. J is TRBJ2-5 and V is TRBV5-6, with TRBD1 matching over 8 bases. The CDR3 is 13 residues long. Germline V CDR1 and CDR2: SGHDT, YYEEEE. Trimming at V came to 3 bases and at J to 4 bases, leaving 2 bases not matched to a gene. CDR3 sequence: CASSWTGRETQYF. The CDR3 coding sequence is TGTGCCAGCAGCTGGACAGGGCGAGAGACCCAGTACTTC.

This clonotype was counted between two and nine times. The genes are TRBV6-5 and TRBJ1-1, with D possibly TRBD1 on 6 matching bases. The V gene's germline CDR1 is MNHEY and CDR2 SVGAGI. The CDR3 runs to 14 residues. The germline V and J ends were trimmed by 5 bases and 3 bases, with 13 bases remaining between them. CDR3 loop: CASSRSRGHTEAFF. The CDR3 region has the DNA TGTGCCAGCAGTCGCTCCAGGGGTCACACTGAAGCTTTCTTT.

V gene TRBV7-9 combines with J gene TRBJ1-3, with a weak D call TRBD1 (6 bases). Trimming removed 6 bases at V and 4 bases at J, with 16 bases between. CDR1 is SEHNR, CDR2 FQNEAQ, per germline (reference sequence). The length of the CDR3 is 15 residues. The CDR3 DNA is TGTGCCAGCAGTCACTCGACAGGCTCAGGAAACACCATATATTTT. Protein product: CASSHSTGSGNTIYF. Filled out from reference TRBV7-9 and TRBJ1-3, the complete variable domain reads DTGVSQNPRHKITKRGQNVTFRCDPISEHNRLYWYRQTLGQGPEFLTYFQNEAQLEKSRLLSDRFSAERPKGSFSTLEIQRTEQGDSAMYLCASSHSTGSGNTIYFGEGSWLTVV.

This clonotype appeared a few times. V gene TRBV18 combines with J gene TRBJ1-2, with no clear D. Germline CDR1 and CDR2: KGHSH and LQKENI. The germline V and J ends were trimmed by 0 bases and 4 bases, with 9 bases remaining between them. The CDR3 has 14 residues. The CDR3 DNA reads TGTGCCAGCTCACCACCCCAGGTCTTCTATGGCTACACCTTC. Protein sequence: CASSPPQVFYGYTF.

This clonotype was detected a few times. V is TRBV7-2 and J is TRBJ2-1, with 7 bases lining up with TRBD2. CDR1 and CDR2 (germline): SGHTA, FQGNSA. With V trimmed by 1 base and J by 4 bases, 4 bases remained unmatched. CDR3 length: 15 amino acids. The DNA of the CDR3 is TGTGCCAGCAGCTTAGATTCTAGCGGTTACAATGAGCAGTTCTTC. Its translation: CASSLDSSGYNEQFF.

The chain joins TRBV9 to TRBJ2-7; D uncertain. This CDR3 is built from 13 residues. Trimming pared 0 bases from V and 1 base from J, leaving 5 bases between. Germline V gene data show CDR1 as SGDLS and CDR2 as YYNGEE. CDR3 sequence reads: CASSVDGSYEQYF. The CDR3 coding sequence is TGTGCCAGCAGCGTAGACGGATCCTACGAGCAGTACTTC.

The table lists this clonotype with a few counts. This sequence joins TRBV20-1 and TRBJ2-1; D uncertain. The germline CDR1 and CDR2 sequences are DFQATT and SNEGSKA (reference sequence). CDR3 size: 12 residues. V lost 1 base and J lost 9, with 10 bases in between. CDR3 nucleotides: TGCAGTGCTAGAGGTGCGTATGGTGAGCAGTTCTTC. Amino acid sequence: CSARGAYGEQFF.

The J gene is TRBJ2-1, the V gene TRBV20-1, with D uncertain. The germline V gene encodes CDR1 DFQATT and CDR2 SNEGSKA (reference sequence). V was trimmed by 6 bases and J by 5 bases, leaving 11 bases between them. The CDR3 loop spans 12 amino acids. The DNA for the CDR3 is TGCAGTGCAGGTACCCCTCACAATGAGCAGTTCTTC. It translates to CSAGTPHNEQFF.

The table lists this clonotype with many counts. The chain recombines TRBV5-1 with TRBJ2-1, with D possibly TRBD2 on 5 matching bases. The CDR3 is 15 residues long. V lost 4 bases, J lost 1 base, and 12 bases lay in between. Germline V gene sequence: CDR1 SGHRS, CDR2 YFSETQ. The CDR3 is CASSPGLLSYNEQFF. CDR3 DNA sequence: TGCGCCAGCAGCCCTGGACTTTTATCCTACAATGAGCAGTTCTTC.

This chain joins TRBV7-2 and TRBJ1-2; D uncertain. The CDR3 totals 14 residues. Trimming cost V 6 bases and J 0 bases, with 11 bases left between them. The germline V gene encodes CDR1 SGHTA and CDR2 FQGNSA. This CDR3 reads CASRARVTNYGYTF. CDR3 coding DNA: TGTGCCAGCAGAGCTAGGGTTACTAACTATGGCTACACCTTC.

To note about this clonotype: The junction and the germline gene differ at one end; a read error may be behind it. V gene TRBV6-5 combines with J gene TRBJ2-5; the D gene is possibly TRBD1 (6 bases). CDR1 and CDR2 from the germline V gene are MNHEY and SVGAGI. This CDR3 contains 15 residues. In DNA, the CDR3 is TGTGCCAGCACTTACTCAGGGACAACTCAAGAGACCCAGTACTTC. This encodes CASTYSGTTQETQYF.

A few counts support this clonotype. V and J are TRBV6-6 and TRBJ2-7; the D is unclear. The CDR3 sequence is 12 residues long. Germline lookup yields CDR1 MNHNY and CDR2 SVGAGI (reference sequence). The V gene lost 6 bases and the J gene lost 3 bases, with 9 bases spanning the gap. The CDR3 protein is CASSKPSYEQYF. Here the CDR3 DNA reads TGTGCCAGCAGCAAACCGAGCTACGAGCAGTACTTC.

The chain couples TRBV7-9 to TRBJ1-2; D is possibly TRBD1 (5 bases). Germline lookup yields CDR1 SEHNR and CDR2 FQNEAQ (reference sequence). V shed 4 bases and J shed 2 bases, with 11 bases lying between them. The CDR3 extends over 14 amino acids. CDR3: CASSWDGKNYGYTF. CDR3 in DNA: TGTGCCAGCAGCTGGGACGGAAAGAACTATGGCTACACCTTC.

A note on this clonotype: Compared with germline, one end of the junction differs, possibly owing to a read error. J is TRBJ1-5 and V is TRBV5-6, with a tentative D call TRBD1 (6 bases). The germline V gene has CDR1 SGHDT and CDR2 YYEEEE. The CDR3 is made up of 15 amino acids. For the CDR3, the DNA is TGTGCCAGCAGCTTGGCCGTACAGGGAGCTCAGCGCCAGCATTTT. It translates to CASSLAVQGAQRQHF.

In its sample, this clonotype was seen many times. The chain links TRBV12-3 or TRBV12-4 to TRBJ2-3; 7 bases align to TRBD1. This CDR3 comprises 14 residues. V lost 6 bases and J lost 1; bases outside the gene matches: 4. The CDR3 DNA is TGTGCCAGCAGCCGAACAGGGGGCACAGATACGCAGTATTTT. Protein: CASSRTGGTDTQYF.

J is TRBJ1-2 and V is TRBV11-2; D remains unclear. This CDR3 has 12 residues. CDR1 SGHAT and CDR2 FQNNGV come from the germline V gene. The V and J ends lost 3 bases and 8 bases respectively, with 10 bases between them. Here the CDR3 DNA reads TGTGCCAGCAGCTTTATGGCGGGAGGCTACACCTTC. Its protein product is CASSFMAGGYTF.

This clonotype was observed a few times. V gene TRBV20-1 combines with J gene TRBJ1-2, with TRBD1 as a possible D gene (5 bases). Trimming removed 6 bases from V and 1 base from J, with 12 bases in between. Germline-derived CDR1 and CDR2 are DFQATT and SNEGSKA (reference sequence). The CDR3 runs to 13 residues. The CDR3 sequence is CSARKGFNYGYTF. The CDR3 DNA reads as TGCAGTGCCAGGAAGGGGTTTAACTATGGCTACACCTTC.